This T cell receptor (beta chain) derives from a study of T cell repertoires in cytomegalovirus infection. V trimming: 5 bases; J trimming: 6 bases; junction bases outside the gene matches: 11. This CDR3 has 15 amino acids. Looked up from germline, CDR1 is LNHDA and CDR2 is SQIVND (reference sequence). One entry per CDR3 protein, called by TCRdb with MiXCR from the reads. The sample lists approximately 1,000,000 distinct CDR3 sequences, under 40% seen once, with over 10% in the top ten. A few counts support this clonotype. Its antigen is unknown. Sample: cultured CD8+ T cells from PBMCs, taken from culture after CMV antigen stimulation. The origin of this receptor is a human donor in good health (CMV status not recorded). Some clones in this sample may be carry-over from other donors' samples. The chain carries TRBV19 and TRBJ2-3, with 7 bases aligning to TRBD1. CDR3 in DNA: TGTGCCAGTAGTGCCGGGACAGCCGAGGGGGATACGCAGTATTTT. Encoded protein: CASSAGTAEGDTQYF.